Listed below are T cell receptor beta chains from one sample, sequenced in a study of T cell responses to AZD1222 COVID-19 vaccine. Assay used: immunoSEQ multiplex PCR; TCRdb lists only in-frame clones, some missing. The table records about 130,000 clones, 92% of them present only once. The source material was peripheral blood, sampled on day 0 of AZD1222 vaccination. These receptors were taken from an adult in good health. CDR3s include the opening cysteine and the closing phenylalanine or tryptophan. A D gene is named only where the DNA matches it firmly. Size is omitted from some rows. Given values are once, few, many or a class for expanded clones.

>once|TRBD1|TRBV6-2/TRBV6-3|TRBJ2-7
CASSYGGQGAYEQYF
TGTGCCAGCAGTTACGGGGGACAGGGGGCTTACGAGCAGTACTTC
>.|TRBD1|TRBV7-2|TRBJ1-2
CASSLVGTGRIANYGYTF
TGTGCCAGCAGCTTAGTCGGGACAGGGAGAATCGCTAACTATGGCTACACCTTC
>.|TRBD1|TRBV20-1|TRBJ1-6
CSASMGQGYSPLHF
TGCAGTGCTAGTATGGGACAGGGGTATTCACCCCTCCACTTT
>.|.|TRBV7-2|TRBJ2-6
CASSAGGSGANVLTF
TGTGCCAGCAGCGCAGGGGGGTCTGGGGCCAACGTCCTGACTTTC
>.|.|TRBV3-1/TRBV3-2|TRBJ2-7
CASSQVRGHEQYF
TGTGCCAGCAGCCAAGTCAGGGGCCACGAGCAGTACTTC
>.|TRBD1|TRBV6-5|TRBJ1-4
CASSYSEGAGEKLFF
TGTGCCAGCAGTTACTCGGAGGGGGCCGGTGAAAAACTGTTTTTT
>.|.|TRBV12-5|TRBJ2-2
CASGEGQPDTGELFF
TGTGCTAGTGGCGAAGGACAGCCGGACACCGGGGAGCTGTTTTTT
>.|.|TRBV9|TRBJ1-3
CASSVAGSSGNTIYF
TGTGCCAGCAGCGTAGCCGGAAGCTCTGGAAACACCATATATTTT
>.|.|TRBV18|TRBJ2-7
CASSPGQPYEQYF
TGTGCCAGCTCACCGGGGCAGCCCTACGAGCAGTACTTC
>.|.|TRBV5-1|TRBJ2-3
CASSPFGGSTDTQYF
TGCGCCAGCAGCCCGTTTGGGGGTAGCACAGATACGCAGTATTTT
>.|TRBD1|TRBV6-2/TRBV6-3|TRBJ2-4
CASSTPRTGKNIQYF
TGTGCCAGCAGTACCCCCAGGACAGGCAAAAACATTCAGTACTTC
>.|.|TRBV5-4|TRBJ2-2
CASSLEGLLGELFF
TGTGCCAGCAGCTTGGAGGGCCTTCTCGGGGAGCTGTTTTTT
>.|.|TRBV7-8|TRBJ2-7
CASSFYPGDGNDEQYF
TGTGCCAGCAGCTTTTATCCCGGGGACGGTAATGACGAGCAGTACTTC
>few|TRBD1|TRBV6-8|TRBJ1-4
CASSPGTGVTNEKLFF
TGTGCCAGCAGTCCGGGGACAGGGGTGACTAATGAAAAACTGTTTTTT
>.|TRBD2|TRBV5-4|TRBJ2-7
CASSSSTSGSYEQYF
TGTGCCAGCAGCTCGTCCACTAGCGGGTCCTACGAGCAGTACTTC
>.|TRBD2|TRBV4-2|TRBJ2-7
CASSQDEASGSSYEQYF
TGTGCCAGCAGCCAAGATGAAGCTAGCGGGAGCTCCTACGAGCAGTACTTC
>.|.|TRBV12-3/TRBV12-4|TRBJ2-2
CASTLGGTGELFF
TGTGCCAGCACCCTAGGGGGCACCGGGGAGCTGTTTTTT
>.|.|TRBV18|TRBJ1-3
CASSPTQSSGNTIYF
TGTGCCAGCTCACCCACACAAAGCTCTGGAAACACCATATATTTT
>.|.|TRBV7-9|TRBJ2-7
CASSRVYEQYF
TGTGCCAGCAGCCGTGTATACGAGCAGTACTTC
>.|TRBD1|TRBV9|TRBJ1-6
CASSVAGQGASPLHF
TGTGCCAGCAGCGTAGCGGGACAGGGGGCATCACCCCTCCACTTT
>.|TRBD1|TRBV6-5|TRBJ1-1
CASSSPTGGYTEAFF
TGTGCCAGCAGTTCCCCGACAGGGGGCTACACTGAAGCTTTCTTT
>.|.|TRBV18|TRBJ1-2
CASSSSIRVGYGYTF
TGTGCCAGCTCATCATCGATTCGGGTCGGCTATGGCTACACCTTC
>.|.|TRBV29-1|TRBJ1-3
CSVPGVGNTIYF
TGCAGCGTACCAGGGGTTGGAAACACCATATATTTT
>.|.|TRBV7-8|TRBJ1-2
CASSLAYANYGYTF
TGTGCCAGCAGCTTAGCGTACGCTAACTATGGCTACACCTTC
>.|TRBD1|TRBV6-5|TRBJ2-2
CASSWTGRNTGELFF
TGTGCCAGCAGTTGGACAGGGAGGAACACCGGGGAGCTGTTTTTT
>.|TRBD1|TRBV3-1/TRBV3-2|TRBJ2-7
CASSPGQGYEQYF
TGTGCCAGCAGCCCGGGACAGGGATACGAGCAGTACTTC
>.|TRBD1|TRBV6-5|TRBJ1-2
CASSYSDRVYGYTF
TGTGCCAGCAGCTACTCGGACAGGGTCTATGGCTACACCTTC
>.|.|TRBV6-5|TRBJ2-5
CASLLGETQYF
TGTGCCAGCTTGCTTGGGGAGACCCAGTACTTC
>once|TRBD2|TRBV5-6|TRBJ2-1
CASSPLAGGLNEQFF
TGTGCCAGCAGCCCATTAGCGGGGGGGCTCAATGAGCAGTTCTTC
>.|.|TRBV7-2|TRBJ1-1
CASSLYPTNTEAFF
TGTGCCAGCAGCTTGTATCCGACGAACACTGAAGCTTTCTTT
>.|TRBD1|TRBV7-2|TRBJ1-2
CASSFGTGNGYTF
TGTGCCAGCAGCTTTGGGACAGGGAATGGCTACACCTTC
>.|.|TRBV9|TRBJ2-3
CASSGKGWGSQGPDTQYF
TGTGCCAGCAGCGGAAAAGGGTGGGGATCCCAGGGCCCAGATACGCAGTATTTT
>.|.|TRBV18|TRBJ1-6
CASSLGSGSPLHF
TGTGCCAGCTCCCTTGGTTCGGGCTCACCCCTCCACTTT
>.|.|TRBV19|TRBJ1-3
CASSMTVGPYNSGNTIYF
TGTGCCAGTAGTATGACCGTTGGACCGTACAACTCTGGAAACACCATATATTTT
>.|.|TRBV5-1|TRBJ1-3
CASSRGGNTIYF
TGCGCCAGCAGCAGGGGGGGAAACACCATATATTTT
>.|.|TRBV5-1|TRBJ1-1
CASSLGSTIEAFF
TGCGCCAGCAGCTTGGGTTCGACCATTGAAGCTTTCTTT
>.|.|TRBV4-3|TRBJ2-1
CASSRSGTPSYNEQFF
TGCGCCAGCAGCCGATCCGGGACACCTTCCTACAATGAGCAGTTCTTC
>.|TRBD1|TRBV6-6|TRBJ2-1
CASRTGAYNEQFF
TGTGCCAGCAGGACAGGGGCGTACAATGAGCAGTTCTTC
>once|.|TRBV3-1/TRBV3-2|TRBJ1-2
CASSQIGGRGGYGYTF
TGTGCCAGCAGCCAAATCGGCGGGAGGGGAGGATATGGCTACACCTTC
>.|TRBD1|TRBV30|TRBJ1-6
CAWSGLTGVGVGNSPLHF
TGTGCCTGGAGTGGACTCACAGGGGTGGGGGTTGGTAATTCACCCCTCCACTTT
>.|TRBD2|TRBV13|TRBJ2-5
CASSSAGSNQETQYF
TGTGCCAGCAGCTCAGCGGGGTCAAACCAAGAGACCCAGTACTTC
>.|.|TRBV5-4|TRBJ1-2
CASSPGTPGGYTF
TGTGCCAGCAGCCCCGGGACACCGGGAGGCTACACCTTC
>.|TRBD1|TRBV7-2|TRBJ1-5
CASSAQGGNQPQHF
TGTGCCAGCAGCGCACAGGGGGGCAATCAGCCCCAGCATTTT
>.|.|TRBV13|TRBJ1-2
CASSNAGRDGYTF
TGTGCCAGCAGCAATGCGGGCAGGGATGGCTACACCTTC
>.|TRBD1|TRBV5-8|TRBJ2-5
CASSRDRQETQYF
TGTGCCAGCAGCCGGGACAGACAAGAGACCCAGTACTTC
>.|.|TRBV7-9|TRBJ2-1
CASSQVGLGVWFF
TGTGCCAGCAGCCAAGTAGGTCTAGGGGTTTGGTTCTTC
>.|.|TRBV7-9|TRBJ2-3
CASSDRGTSTDTQYF
TGTGCCAGCAGCGACCGAGGGACTAGCACAGATACGCAGTATTTT
>.|.|TRBV10-3|TRBJ2-7
CAISESVRGYEQYF
TGTGCCATCAGTGAGTCTGTAAGGGGTTACGAGCAGTACTTC
>.|.|TRBV19|TRBJ1-2
CATRKPGAGAGYTF
TGTGCCACAAGAAAACCGGGAGCGGGTGCAGGCTACACCTTC
>once|TRBD1|TRBV18|TRBJ1-2
CASSPPGQTYYGYTF
TGTGCCAGCTCACCGCCGGGACAGACCTACTATGGCTACACCTTC
>.|.|TRBV5-1|TRBJ2-1
CASSDDRNTYNEQFF
TGCGCCAGCAGCGACGACAGAAACACCTACAATGAGCAGTTCTTC
>.|.|TRBV7-9|TRBJ1-4
CASSFPVRAQKLFF
TGTGCCAGCAGCTTTCCCGTGAGGGCACAAAAACTGTTTTTT
>.|.|TRBV18|TRBJ1-1
CASSPPLNTEAFF
TGTGCCAGCTCACCACCTCTAAACACTGAAGCTTTCTTT